A single sample gave rise to the 4 T cell receptor beta chains below, sequenced in a study of T-cell memory formation after mild COVID-19. From the 5' RACE reads, TCRdb called clonotypes with MiXCR, one entry per CDR3 protein. The table has fewer than 600,000 distinct CDR3 sequences, roughly 20% seen once. Sequencing used PBMCs or a T cell subset sorted from them (not recorded which). The receptor source for this set is an adult woman who had mild COVID-19 (a few samples of this study predate the infection). Cell type and time point are not known.

The gene calls are TRBV19 and TRBJ2-5; 7 bases fit TRBD1. The germline CDR1 and CDR2 sequences are LNHDA and SQIVND (reference sequence). The ends lost 6 bases at V and 4 bases at J; junction bases unmatched: 14. This CDR3 is 16 amino acids long. In nucleotides, the CDR3 is TGTGCCAGTAGCTACAGGGGAAACGTCTGGACAGAGACCCAGTACTTC. Translation gives CASSYRGNVWTETQYF.

There are a few counts of this clonotype. The genes are TRBV6-5 and TRBJ1-5; D gene uncertain. Germline CDR1 is MNHEY and CDR2 is SVGAGI. The V end was cut by 6 bases, the J end by 0 bases, with 12 bases between. The CDR3 is 15 amino acids. DNA for the CDR3: TGTGCCAGCAGCCTGTGGCAGGATAGCAATCAGCCCCAGCATTTT. Translation: CASSLWQDSNQPQHF.

This clonotype has only a few counts. This chain links TRBV5-5 with TRBJ1-5; the D gene is possibly TRBD1 (5 bases). This CDR3 is 14 amino acids long. CDR1 SGHKS and CDR2 YYEKEE come from the germline V gene (reference sequence). The ends were cut back, 6 bases at V and 0 bases at J, with 10 bases in the middle. The CDR3 is CASTWGNSNQPQHF. DNA of the CDR3: TGTGCCAGCACCTGGGGGAATAGCAATCAGCCCCAGCATTTT.

This chain uses TRBV4-3 with TRBJ1-6; weak D call: TRBD1 (5 bases). V was shortened by 0 bases and J by 13 bases, with 28 bases between the two germline ends. CDR1 is LGHNA and CDR2 is YSLEER in the germline V gene. This CDR3 contains 19 residues. Here the CDR3 reads CASSQDTIAGPGRGGPLHF. For the CDR3, the DNA is TGCGCCAGCAGCCAAGATACGATCGCCGGGCCTGGTCGCGGGGGTCCCCTCCACTTT.